One sample yielded the 3 T cell receptor beta chains listed below, sequenced in a study of T cell clonotyping in hematopoietic cell transplantation. The table came from immunoSEQ multiplex PCR; TCRdb's copy has only in-frame clones and leaves some out. The data contain roughly 20,000 clones, 86% of them singletons. Regarding time point: recipient sample about 28 days before transplant, after cytoreduction. Sample: peripheral blood mononuclear cells, taken before stem cell transplant. The receptors stem from a man in his fifties or sixties with acute myeloid leukemia. Some clones in this sample may be carry-over from other donors' samples.

The sample holds a few counts of this clone. This chain uses TRBV2 with TRBJ2-7; D not resolved. The CDR3 consists of 14 residues. CDR1 is SNHLY and CDR2 is FYNNEI in the germline V gene. Trimming stripped 2 bases from V and 3 bases from J, with 11 bases between. CDR3 sequence: CASSESQNLYEQYF. The CDR3 nucleotides read TGTGCCAGCAGTGAATCGCAAAACCTCTACGAGCAGTACTTC.

The chain has TRBV7-7 and TRBJ1-2; 8 positions agree with TRBD1. CDR1 SSHAT and CDR2 FNYEAQ come from the germline V gene (reference sequence). The CDR3 is 15 amino acids. V dropped 5 bases and J dropped 4; count of bases not matched to a gene: 9. For the CDR3, the DNA is TGTGCCAGCAGCCGCGACAGGGGAAGATCCTATGGCTACACCTTC. It translates to CASSRDRGRSYGYTF.

The chain links TRBV5-8 to TRBJ1-1; TRBD1 aligns across 9 bases. Germline V gene data show CDR1 as SGHTS and CDR2 as YDEGEE. J gave up 4 bases and V 0 bases, and 1 base lay outside the gene matches. This CDR3 contains 14 residues. CDR3 protein: CASSLVQGATEAFF. CDR3 DNA sequence: TGTGCCAGCAGCTTGGTACAGGGGGCCACTGAAGCTTTCTTT.